This entry lists 26 T cell receptor beta chains sequenced from one sample in a study of OX40 agonist ivuxolimab in advanced cancers. Repertoires were generated with immunoSEQ multiplex PCR, while TCRdb's copy carries only in-frame clones and drops some. The table lists about 79,000 clones, around 87% of them singletons. Sequenced here: CD4+ or CD8+ T cells sorted from blood, sampled in a trial of the OX40 agonist ivuxolimab. Every receptor here comes from an adult with an advanced solid tumor such as melanoma, head and neck, liver or kidney cancer.

The CDR3 coding sequence is TGCGCCAGCAGCCAAGCAGGAACTACTGGGGCCAACGTCCTGACTTTC. Protein sequence: CASSQAGTTGANVLTF. The chain uses TRBV4-3 and TRBJ2-6; no definite D call. This CDR3 has 16 amino acids. Germline CDR1 and CDR2: LGHNA and YSLEER. Trimming cost V 1 base and J 2 bases, with 9 bases left between them.

The J gene is TRBJ2-1, the V gene TRBV7-3; D not resolved. With 2 bases removed from V and 7 bases from J, the gap between germline ends came to 9 bases. The CDR3 is 13 residues long. Germline V gene sequence: CDR1 SGHTA, CDR2 FQGTGA. The CDR3: CASSLSLRNEQFF. CDR3 nucleotide sequence: TGTGCCAGCAGCTTATCCCTACGGAATGAGCAGTTCTTC.

The rearrangement uses TRBV7-6 and TRBJ2-7; D is uncertain. The CDR3 sequence is 15 residues long. With 1 base removed from V and 0 bases from J, the gap between germline ends came to 10 bases. Germline-derived CDR1 and CDR2 are SGHVS and FNYEAQ. In DNA, the CDR3 is TGTGCCAGCAGCTTAGAATCACAGTTCTCCTACGAGCAGTACTTC. Translated, it gives CASSLESQFSYEQYF.

This rearrangement joins TRBV7-3 to TRBJ1-6; D possibly corresponds to TRBD1 (6 bases). Germline CDR1 is SGHTA and CDR2 is FQGTGA. The length of the CDR3 is 14 residues. Between the trimmed V and J ends, which lost 3 bases and 12 bases, there was a span of 15 bases. The CDR3 here is CASSLGGPRKPLHF. CDR3 bases: TGTGCCAGCAGCTTGGGGGGCCCGAGGAAACCCCTCCACTTT.

J is TRBJ1-1 and V is TRBV11-2; D is possibly TRBD1 (5 bases). This CDR3 spans 16 amino acids. The V gene's germline CDR1 is SGHAT and CDR2 FQNNGV. V shed 0 bases and J shed 8 bases, with 19 bases lying between them. The CDR3 DNA reads as TGTGCCAGCAGCTTAGATGGGCGGGGGGGTTCCGACGAAGCTTTCTTT. Protein: CASSLDGRGGSDEAFF. Looking up the rest from reference TRBV11-2 and TRBJ1-1 gives the full variable domain: EAGVAQSPRYKIIEKRQSVAFWCNPISGHATLYWYQQILGQGPKLLIQFQNNGVVDDSQLPKDRFSAERLKGVDSTLKIQPAKLEDSAVYLCASSLDGRGGSDEAFFGQGTRLTVV.

The CDR3 DNA is TGTGCCAGCAGTTACCGACAGGGTCACGAGCAGTACTTC. This codes for CASSYRQGHEQYF. J is TRBJ2-7 and V is TRBV6-5, with 7 bases fitting TRBD1. The J segment lost 5 bases and the V segment lost 2 bases, leaving 3 bases of the junction unmatched. CDR1 and CDR2 (germline): MNHEY, SVGAGI. This CDR3 spans 13 amino acids.

The genes are TRBV10-1 and TRBJ2-5; D unresolved. Trimming left V 2 bases short and J 5 bases short, with 6 bases between. The germline CDR1 and CDR2 sequences are WNHNN and SYGVQD (reference sequence). This CDR3 comprises 12 residues. The CDR3 spells CASSELCETQYF. The CDR3 DNA reads TGCGCCAGCAGTGAGCTGTGTGAGACCCAGTACTTC.

The J gene is TRBJ1-2, the V gene TRBV6-6; maybe TRBD1 (6 bases). The CDR3 extends over 16 amino acids. The ends were cut back, 0 bases at V and 8 bases at J, with 19 bases in the middle. Germline CDR1 reads MNHNY; CDR2 reads SVGAGI (reference sequence). The CDR3 coding sequence is TGTGCCAGCAGTTACTCCGGGGACATTTCTTTCGGGGGCTACACCTTC. Translation gives CASSYSGDISFGGYTF.

This clone was counted only a few times. The chain carries TRBV7-3 and TRBJ1-2; no reliable D call. Germline loops: CDR1 SGHTA, CDR2 FQGTGA. The CDR3 has 13 amino acids. V gave up 5 bases and J gave up 0 bases, with 7 bases separating them. This CDR3 is CASSPGPNYGYTF. DNA for the CDR3: TGTGCCAGCAGCCCGGGCCCTAACTATGGCTACACCTTC.

CDR3 region: CSVGGTGGYTGEQYF. The DNA of the CDR3 is TGCAGCGTTGGGGGAACCGGGGGGTATACCGGCGAGCAGTACTTC. The chain uses TRBV29-1 and TRBJ2-7; 7 nucleotides match TRBD2. CDR1 is SQVTM and CDR2 is ANQGSEA in the germline V gene. The CDR3 totals 15 residues. The J segment lost 6 bases and the V segment lost 4 bases, leaving 15 bases of the junction unmatched.

This CDR3 reads CASSQMDSKTETQYF. The CDR3 DNA is TGTGCCAGCTCTCAAATGGACAGTAAAACTGAGACCCAGTACTTC. The chain couples TRBV18 to TRBJ2-5; D perhaps matches TRBD1 (6 bases). Germline V gene data show CDR1 as KGHSH and CDR2 as LQKENI. CDR3 length: 15 residues. The germline V and J ends were trimmed by 6 bases and 5 bases, with 19 bases remaining between them.

This clone came up once. CDR3: CASPKFSGGTDTQYF. The CDR3 region has the DNA TGTGCCAGCCCGAAGTTCAGCGGGGGCACAGATACGCAGTATTTT. The genes are TRBV2 and TRBJ2-3; 7 nucleotides match TRBD2. Per the germline V gene, CDR1 is SNHLY and CDR2 is FYNNEI. The CDR3 has 15 amino acids. With 8 bases clipped from V and 1 base from J, the junction kept 9 bases outside the gene matches.

The gene calls are TRBV5-1 and TRBJ2-1; D perhaps matches TRBD1 (6 bases). This CDR3 contains 14 residues. Germline CDR1 and CDR2: SGHRS and YFSETQ. V was shortened by 3 bases and J by 2 bases, with 9 bases between the two germline ends. The CDR3 loop reads CASSSGTTYNEQFF. The CDR3, as DNA: TGCGCCAGCAGCTCCGGGACAACCTACAATGAGCAGTTCTTC.

The CDR3 spells CASSSGLLRRETQYF. DNA for the CDR3: TGTGCCAGCAGCTCGGGTTTACTGAGACGGGAGACCCAGTACTTC. The rearrangement joins TRBV7-3 to TRBJ2-5; D is uncertain. Deletions cut 4 bases from V and 5 bases from J, with 17 bases between. Germline lookup yields CDR1 SGHTA and CDR2 FQGTGA. This CDR3 spans 15 amino acids.

The chain couples TRBV11-3 to TRBJ1-2; D perhaps matches TRBD1 (6 bases). V lost 1 base and J 8 bases, leaving 11 bases between the germline ends. The CDR3 is 13 residues long. Germline CDR1 reads SGHNT; CDR2 reads YENEEA. CDR3 sequence reads: CASSLVGGAGYTF. CDR3 bases: TGTGCCAGCAGCTTAGTAGGGGGAGCCGGCTACACCTTC.

The chain is built from TRBV5-1 and TRBJ2-7; D gene ambiguous. Trimming shortened V by 0 bases and J by 5 bases, and 15 bases separated the two germline ends. CDR1 and CDR2 (germline): SGHRS, YFSETQ. CDR3 length equals 15 residues. The CDR3 DNA sequence: TGCGCCAGCAGCTTGGAGGTCGGGTACCCCAACGAGCAGTACTTC. It encodes CASSLEVGYPNEQYF.

The gene calls are TRBV4-1 and TRBJ1-5; the D is unclear. CDR1 and CDR2 from the germline V gene are MGHRA and YSYEKL. Between the trimmed V and J ends, which lost 4 bases and 5 bases, there was a span of 15 bases. This CDR3 is 15 amino acids long. The CDR3 DNA is TGCGCCAGCAGCCCACGGGTTTCAGAGGATCAGCCCCAGCATTTT. It encodes CASSPRVSEDQPQHF.

The chain couples TRBV2 to TRBJ2-3; D is undetermined. From germline, CDR1 is SNHLY and CDR2 FYNNEI. This CDR3 has 12 residues. With 5 bases removed from V and 3 bases from J, the gap between germline ends came to 6 bases. CDR3 DNA: TGTGCCAGCAGTCTCGCTACAGATACGCAGTATTTT. It codes for CASSLATDTQYF.

The chain employs TRBV6-5 and TRBJ1-1, with 7 bases that match TRBD1. Losses at the gene ends were 9 bases for V and 11 bases for J; bases not matched to a gene: 9. There are 11 residues in the CDR3. Germline CDR1 reads MNHEY; CDR2 reads SVGAGI. The CDR3 protein is CASSGQAGAFF. CDR3 sequence (DNA): TGTGCCAGTTCCGGACAGGCGGGGGCTTTCTTT.

The V and J genes are TRBV6-1 and TRBJ1-1; D not resolved. The germline V gene has CDR1 MNHNS and CDR2 SASEGT. The germline V and J ends were trimmed by 8 bases and 4 bases, with 14 bases remaining between them. The CDR3 is made up of 13 amino acids. The CDR3 coding sequence is TGTGCCAGCGGCGGCTCGGTGGGCACTGAAGCTTTCTTT. It specifies CASGGSVGTEAFF.

The chain joins TRBV5-4 to TRBJ1-1; TRBD1 is a possible D gene (6 bases). The germline CDR1 and CDR2 sequences are SGHNT and YYREEE (reference sequence). V shed 1 base and J shed 4 bases, with 8 bases lying between them. The CDR3 contains 13 residues. CDR3 DNA: TGTGCCAGCAGCTTGACAGGGATCACTGAAGCTTTCTTT. It translates to CASSLTGITEAFF.

The CDR3 is CASRAAGGPGNEQFF. The CDR3 DNA is TGTGCCAGCAGGGCTGCGGGAGGGCCAGGTAATGAGCAGTTCTTC. This chain uses TRBV9 with TRBJ2-1, with TRBD2 matching 9 bases. The germline V gene has CDR1 SGDLS and CDR2 YYNGEE. Trimming removed 5 bases from V and 7 bases from J; junction bases left unmatched: 10. The CDR3 runs 15 residues.

The chain is built from TRBV10-2 and TRBJ1-6; D is unresolved. CDR3 length: 11 residues. The V gene lost 6 bases and the J gene lost 5 bases, with 2 bases spanning the gap. The germline CDR1 and CDR2 sequences are WSHSY and SAAADI. CDR3 in amino acids: CASSDNSPLHF. As DNA, the CDR3 is TGCGCCAGCAGCGATAATTCACCCCTCCACTTT.

A word on this clone: Its ends do not fully match the called genes, so a read error is possible. The chain joins TRBV5-8 to TRBJ1-2; D not resolved. Germline assignment: CDR1 SGHTS and CDR2 YDEGEE. The CDR3 covers 11 residues. CDR3 DNA: TGTGCCAGCAGCTTGGTCCAGGTGGGCGGCTTC. Its translation: CASSLVQVGGF. The variable domain in full, with the rest retrieved from reference TRBV5-8 and TRBJ1-2, is EAGVTQSPTHLIKTRGQQATLRCSPISGHTSVYWYQQALGLGLQFLLWYDEGEERNRGNFPPRFSGRQFPNYSSELNVNALELEDSALYLCASSLVQVGGFGSGTRLTVV.

Comments on this clone: In the same sample, other DNA sequences code for this CDR3. J is TRBJ2-7 and V is TRBV7-9; 14 bases fit TRBD2. The V gene end was trimmed by 5 bases and the J gene end by 7 bases; junction bases not matched to a gene: 7. This CDR3 has 15 amino acids. In germline, CDR1 is SEHNR, CDR2 FQNEAQ (reference sequence). This CDR3 reads CASSPGLAGDEEQYF. The DNA of the CDR3 is TGTGCCAGCAGCCCGGGACTAGCGGGAGATGAAGAGCAGTACTTC. The full variable domain, with the rest looked up from reference TRBV7-9 and TRBJ2-7, is DTGVSQNPRHKITKRGQNVTFRCDPISEHNRLYWYRQTLGQGPEFLTYFQNEAQLEKSRLLSDRFSAERPKGSFSTLEIQRTEQGDSAMYLCASSPGLAGDEEQYFGPGTRLTVT.

The rearrangement uses TRBV9 and TRBJ2-7; D remains unclear. V lost 0 bases and J 3 bases, leaving 13 bases between the germline ends. The CDR3 runs to 15 residues. CDR1 and CDR2 (germline): SGDLS, YYNGEE. The CDR3 reads CASSVEPSVYYEQYF. The CDR3 region has the DNA TGTGCCAGCAGCGTAGAACCCAGCGTTTACTACGAGCAGTACTTC.